This is a list of T cell receptor beta chains from one sample in a study of beta chain features in type 1 diabetes. The method was immunoSEQ multiplex PCR; TCRdb's version includes in-frame clones alone and lacks a portion of them. The data contain more than 350,000 clones, about 10% of them singletons. Sequences were obtained from naive CD4+ T cells from blood. The receptor source for this set is a woman aged 18-29 years in good health. The CDR3 runs from the conserved cysteine through the conserved F or W. D genes are given only for firm matches. Expanded clones are given a class, and other clones once, few, many or no size at all.

>-|few|12|TRBV7-9|TRBJ1-1
CASVRQNTEAFF
TGTGCCAGCGTGCGGCAGAACACTGAAGCTTTCTTT
>-|few|16|TRBV7-9|TRBJ2-5
CASSRRREQPRETQYF
TGTGCCAGCAGCAGGAGACGGGAGCAACCCAGAGAGACCCAGTACTTC
>-|-|17|TRBV4-1|TRBJ1-5
CASSQAPVRGRGQPQHF
TGCGCCAGCAGCCAAGCCCCCGTACGAGGGAGAGGGCAGCCCCAGCATTTT
>TRBD2|few|16|TRBV4-2|TRBJ2-3
CASSQDWLAGTDTQYF
TGTGCCAGCAGCCAAGATTGGCTAGCGGGCACAGATACGCAGTATTTT
>TRBD1|-|15|TRBV30|TRBJ1-1
CAWRLPDRGNTEAFF
TGTGCCTGGAGACTCCCCGACAGGGGAAACACTGAAGCTTTCTTT
>TRBD2|-|12|TRBV9|TRBJ2-3
CASSASGRDQYF
TGTGCCAGCAGCGCCAGCGGGAGGGACCAGTATTTT
>-|-|14|TRBV7-2|TRBJ1-2
CASRVGEISYGYTF
TGTGCCAGCAGGGTCGGGGAAATCAGCTATGGCTACACCTTC
>-|few|18|TRBV7-9|TRBJ1-3
CASSLVRSRDTSGNTIYF
TGTGCCAGCAGCCTGGTAAGAAGCCGGGACACCTCTGGAAACACCATATATTTT
>TRBD2|-|15|TRBV30|TRBJ2-7
CAWSVGVAGPVEQYF
TGTGCCTGGAGTGTCGGCGTAGCGGGACCGGTGGAGCAGTACTTC
>TRBD1|few|15|TRBV5-6|TRBJ1-2
CASSFSPTGDNGYTF
TGTGCCAGCAGCTTCTCCCCGACAGGGGATAATGGCTACACCTTC
>-|-|16|TRBV5-1|TRBJ2-7
CASSFGRAASSYEQYF
TGCGCCAGCAGCTTCGGCCGGGCCGCAAGCTCCTACGAGCAGTACTTC
>-|few|14|TRBV5-1|TRBJ1-5
CASRSNWASGPQHF
TGCGCCAGCAGGTCGAATTGGGCCTCGGGGCCCCAGCATTTT
>-|-|17|TRBV9|TRBJ2-7
CASSAVGGGPRSYEQYF
TGTGCCAGCAGCGCCGTTGGTGGGGGCCCGCGGTCCTACGAGCAGTACTTC
>-|-|15|TRBV18|TRBJ2-5
CASSPDSYPGETQYF
TGTGCCAGCTCACCGGACAGCTACCCCGGGGAGACCCAGTACTTC
>-|-|13|TRBV9|TRBJ2-2
CASSVLRAGELFF
TGTGCCAGCAGCGTCCTGAGGGCCGGGGAGCTGTTTTTT
>-|-|14|TRBV28|TRBJ2-1
CASSPSGGHNEQFF
TGTGCCAGCAGTCCGTCAGGCGGACACAATGAGCAGTTCTTC
>-|-|14|TRBV6-5|TRBJ2-5
CASSYWGFQETQYF
TGTGCCAGCAGTTATTGGGGGTTTCAAGAGACCCAGTACTTC
>-|few|14|TRBV9|TRBJ2-3
CASSVNQLGETQYF
TGTGCCAGCAGCGTGAACCAGTTAGGGGAGACGCAGTATTTT
>-|few|15|TRBV28|TRBJ2-4
CASRRRALAKNIQYF
TGTGCCAGCAGACGACGAGCCTTAGCCAAAAACATTCAGTACTTC
>TRBD2|few|14|TRBV7-2|TRBJ2-5
CASSLAGGGETQYF
TGTGCCAGCAGCTTAGCGGGCGGGGGTGAGACCCAGTACTTC
>-|-|11|TRBV20-1|TRBJ2-3
CSARVGGPQYF
TGCAGTGCTAGAGTAGGTGGCCCGCAGTATTTT
>TRBD1|-|16|TRBV4-2|TRBJ2-5
CASSRRTGGGQETQYF
TGTGCCAGCAGCCGGCGTACAGGGGGCGGCCAAGAGACCCAGTACTTC
>-|-|17|TRBV14|TRBJ2-2
CASSSLGKNLFTGELFF
TGTGCCAGCAGCAGTTTGGGTAAAAACCTCTTTACCGGGGAGCTGTTTTTT
>TRBD2|few|15|TRBV7-2|TRBJ2-5
CASSRTSGAGETQYF
TGTGCCAGCAGCCGGACTAGCGGGGCGGGGGAGACCCAGTACTTC
>TRBD1|-|15|TRBV9|TRBJ2-3
CASGSQTGPPDTQYF
TGTGCCAGCGGGTCTCAGACAGGGCCCCCAGATACGCAGTATTTT
>TRBD1|-|15|TRBV19|TRBJ2-7
CASSIRDRGPYEQYF
TGTGCCAGTAGTATCCGGGACAGGGGCCCTTACGAGCAGTACTTC
>-|-|14|TRBV5-4|TRBJ2-3
CASSLWGTTDTQYF
TGTGCCAGCAGCTTGTGGGGGACCACAGATACGCAGTATTTT
>-|few|11|TRBV20-1|TRBJ2-3
CSAQLADTQYF
TGCAGTGCTCAACTAGCAGATACGCAGTATTTT
>TRBD1|-|14|TRBV30|TRBJ1-2
CAWSVQRGGNGYTF
TGTGCCTGGAGTGTACAACGAGGGGGCAACGGCTACACCTTC
>TRBD2|-|15|TRBV9|TRBJ2-7
CASSVGLAGSYEQYF
TGTGCCAGCAGCGTAGGGCTAGCGGGCTCCTACGAGCAGTACTTC
>-|-|18|TRBV30|TRBJ2-1
CAWSATSFGTPFNNEQFF
TGTGCCTGGAGCGCCACCTCTTTCGGGACACCTTTTAACAATGAGCAGTTCTTC
>-|few|15|TRBV14|TRBJ2-1
CASSQDIIRGNEQFF
TGTGCCAGCAGCCAAGACATTATCCGAGGAAATGAGCAGTTCTTC
>TRBD1|-|14|TRBV7-2|TRBJ1-4
CASSRDRQNEKLFF
TGTGCCAGCAGCAGGGACAGGCAGAATGAAAAACTGTTTTTT
>-|few|13|TRBV29-1|TRBJ2-3
CSVVSGDPDTQYF
TGCAGCGTTGTCTCAGGGGACCCAGATACGCAGTATTTT
>TRBD1|few|14|TRBV9|TRBJ1-2
CASSRTGGGYGYTF
TGTGCCAGCAGTCGGACAGGGGGAGGCTATGGCTACACCTTC
>-|-|13|TRBV15|TRBJ1-5
CATSRDSHQPQHF
TGTGCCACCAGCAGAGACAGTCATCAGCCCCAGCATTTT
>TRBD1|-|14|TRBV27|TRBJ2-7
CASSLRQGYYEQYF
TGTGCCAGCAGTTTGAGACAGGGGTACTACGAGCAGTACTTC
>-|few|13|TRBV11-1|TRBJ2-3
CASSPTAVKTQYF
TGTGCCAGCAGCCCCACAGCCGTAAAGACGCAGTATTTT
>TRBD1|-|16|TRBV9|TRBJ2-5
CASSRKTGGGGETQYF
TGTGCCAGCAGCCGAAAGACAGGGGGCGGGGGAGAGACCCAGTACTTC
>-|few|13|TRBV4-1|TRBJ1-4
CASSQGVREKLFF
TGCGCCAGCAGCCAAGGCGTGAGGGAAAAACTGTTTTTT
>TRBD2|few|16|TRBV4-2|TRBJ2-3
CASSERTSGFTDTQYF
TGTGCCAGCAGCGAAAGGACTAGCGGGTTCACAGATACGCAGTATTTT
>-|-|17|TRBV30|TRBJ1-2
CASPWLPMGVRNYGYTF
TGTGCCTCTCCCTGGCTCCCAATGGGGGTTAGGAACTATGGCTACACCTTC
>TRBD1|-|19|TRBV4-3|TRBJ2-6
CASSRSGQGGSSGANVLTF
TGCGCCAGCAGCCGCTCCGGACAGGGAGGCAGCTCTGGGGCCAACGTCCTGACTTTC
>-|-|12|TRBV5-6|TRBJ2-1
CASSRSYNEQFF
TGTGCCAGCAGCCGATCATACAATGAGCAGTTCTTC
>-|few|14|TRBV27|TRBJ1-1
CASSPQARNTEAFF
TGTGCCAGCAGCCCACAAGCGAGGAACACTGAAGCTTTCTTT
>-|-|14|TRBV25-1|TRBJ2-3
CASSEPGPEDTQYF
TGTGCCAGCAGTGAACCGGGGCCGGAAGATACGCAGTATTTT
>TRBD2|few|17|TRBV7-2|TRBJ2-5
CASSSGITSGGSETQYF
TGTGCCAGCAGCTCCGGAATCACTAGCGGGGGATCGGAGACCCAGTACTTC
>-|-|11|TRBV6-6|TRBJ2-5
CASKKWETQYF
TGTGCCAGCAAAAAGTGGGAGACCCAGTACTTC
>-|few|14|TRBV7-9|TRBJ1-6
CASSFLAENSPLHF
TGTGCCAGCAGCTTTTTGGCAGAGAATTCACCCCTCCACTTT
>-|-|13|TRBV11-2|TRBJ2-5
CASSLVGQETQYF
TGTGCCAGCAGCTTAGTAGGTCAAGAGACCCAGTACTTC